This is a list of T cell receptor beta chains from one sample in a study of identical twins. Using its own MiXCR run on the 5' RACE reads, TCRdb lists one record per CDR3 protein. Of 200,000 to 250,000 distinct CDR3 sequences listed, roughly 13% were seen once; the top ten hold about 4%. This same sample was also taken into another study, of yellow fever vaccine responses in identical twins.

The sample was memory (CD45RO+) T cells sorted from blood. The receptors stem from a woman between 18 and 29 years old in good health. The CDR3 runs from the conserved cysteine through the conserved F or W. Fields, in order: CDR3 length, V gene, J gene, clone size, D gene, CDR3 protein, CDR3 DNA. A D gene is named only where the DNA matches it firmly. A clone size is listed for some rows: how often the clone was seen (once, few, many), or a class if it is expanded.

>12|TRBV12-3/TRBV12-4|TRBJ2-2|.|.
CASSLSVIKRFF
TGTGCCAGCAGTTTATCAGTAATTAAGCGGTTTTTT
>14|TRBV20-1|TRBJ1-5|.|.
CSAAREGGNQPQHF
TGCAGTGCGGCGAGGGAGGGAGGCAATCAGCCCCAGCATTTT
>15|TRBV12-3/TRBV12-4|TRBJ2-7|many|TRBD2
CASSFPVAGTYEQYF
TGTGCCAGCAGTTTTCCAGTAGCGGGAACCTACGAGCAGTACTTC
>14|TRBV5-1|TRBJ2-7|.|TRBD2
CASSLVRGAYEQYF
TGCGCCAGCAGCTTGGTTCGGGGGGCCTACGAGCAGTACTTC
>12|TRBV24-1|TRBJ2-1|.|.
CATSVNSGEQFF
TGTGCCACCAGTGTTAACTCGGGTGAGCAGTTCTTC
>12|TRBV29-1|TRBJ2-3|many|.
CSVGDGTDTQYF
TGCAGCGTTGGGGACGGCACAGATACGCAGTATTTT
>15|TRBV10-3|TRBJ2-1|few|TRBD2
CAISGELAGVNEQFF
TGTGCCATCAGTGGGGAACTAGCGGGGGTCAATGAGCAGTTCTTC
>13|TRBV12-3/TRBV12-4|TRBJ2-2|many|.
CASSATHTGELFF
TGTGCCAGCAGCGCGACTCACACCGGGGAGCTGTTTTTT
>14|TRBV5-1|TRBJ2-7|.|TRBD1
CASSPGQGYYEQYF
TGCGCCAGCAGCCCCGGACAGGGTTACTACGAGCAGTACTTC
>14|TRBV3-1|TRBJ2-5|many|TRBD2
CASSQASGSETQYF
TGTGCCAGCAGCCAGGCTAGCGGATCGGAGACCCAGTACTTC
>15|TRBV6-1|TRBJ2-5|few|TRBD1
CASSATRQGRETQYF
TGTGCCAGCAGTGCAACAAGACAGGGACGAGAGACCCAGTACTTC
>11|TRBV28|TRBJ2-2|few|.
CATVNDGELFF
TGTGCCACCGTGAATGACGGGGAGCTGTTTTTT
>15|TRBV12-3/TRBV12-4|TRBJ2-4|few|.
CASSRHGATKNIQYF
TGTGCCAGCAGCCGGCACGGCGCGACCAAAAACATTCAGTACTTC
>16|TRBV6-5|TRBJ1-5|.|.
CASTYIDRRFERPQHF
TGTGCCAGCACGTACATCGACCGTCGGTTCGAAAGGCCCCAGCATTTT
>12|TRBV28|TRBJ1-2|.|.
CASSFVVGGYTF
TGTGCCAGCAGTTTTGTGGTGGGTGGCTACACCTTC
>14|TRBV20-1|TRBJ2-3|.|TRBD2
CSARVSAGKDTQYF
TGCAGTGCTAGAGTCTCAGCGGGGAAGGATACGCAGTATTTT
>16|TRBV7-8|TRBJ2-7|many|.
CASSRSKDRGAYEQYF
TGTGCCAGCAGCCGCTCTAAAGATAGAGGCGCTTACGAGCAGTACTTC
>16|TRBV6-5|TRBJ1-6|.|.
CASSSQVSGANSPLHF
TGTGCCAGCAGTTCCCAGGTCTCGGGGGCTAATTCACCCCTCCACTTT
>15|TRBV2|TRBJ1-5|.|.
CASSEGAAGNQPQHF
TGTGCCAGCAGTGAGGGGGCAGCGGGCAATCAGCCCCAGCATTTT
>16|TRBV3-1|TRBJ2-1|many|TRBD2
CASSQAAGGRLNEQFF
TGTGCCAGCAGCCAAGCCGCGGGGGGGCGTTTAAATGAGCAGTTCTTC
>12|TRBV6-5|TRBJ2-5|.|.
CASSSTLGAQYF
TGTGCCAGCAGTTCGACCCTGGGGGCCCAGTACTTC
>17|TRBV2|TRBJ2-1|many|TRBD2
CASSALQLAANYNEQFF
TGTGCCAGCAGTGCTCTACAGCTAGCGGCTAATTACAATGAGCAGTTCTTC
>11|TRBV30|TRBJ1-2|few|.
CAWTGFDGYTF
TGTGCCTGGACAGGATTTGACGGCTACACCTTC
>16|TRBV6-2/TRBV6-3|TRBJ2-3|.|TRBD2
CASSYSISGNTDTQYF
TGTGCCAGCAGTTACTCGATTAGCGGGAACACAGATACGCAGTATTTT
>16|TRBV24-1|TRBJ2-3|few|TRBD2
CATSDFGLAGTDTQYF
TGTGCCACCAGTGATTTTGGGCTAGCGGGAACAGATACGCAGTATTTT
>15|TRBV6-1|TRBJ1-6|few|TRBD1
CASSAKTGYNSPLHF
TGTGCCAGCAGTGCGAAGACAGGGTATAATTCACCCCTCCACTTT
>12|TRBV20-1|TRBJ1-1|many|.
CSARETEREAFF
TGCAGTGCTAGGGAGACAGAACGCGAAGCTTTCTTT
>15|TRBV28|TRBJ2-1|.|.
CAIHQPGGRINEQFF
TGTGCCATCCATCAGCCCGGGGGGCGTATCAATGAGCAGTTCTTC
>13|TRBV5-1|TRBJ2-1|many|.
CASRNPRGNEQFF
TGCGCCAGCAGAAATCCCAGGGGCAATGAGCAGTTCTTC
>15|TRBV7-2|TRBJ2-1|many|TRBD1
CASSFDGQGFNEQFF
TGTGCCAGCAGCTTCGATGGACAGGGTTTTAATGAGCAGTTCTTC
>14|TRBV6-1|TRBJ2-1|.|.
CASSPPGLHNEQFF
TGTGCCAGCAGTCCCCCCGGCCTCCATAATGAGCAGTTCTTC
>16|TRBV6-5|TRBJ2-3|few|TRBD2
CASSYSPSGGTDTQYF
TGTGCCAGCAGTTACTCGCCTAGCGGGGGCACAGATACGCAGTATTTT
>16|TRBV7-9|TRBJ2-5|.|TRBD1
CASSPDGTGAQETQYF
TGTGCCAGCAGCCCAGACGGGACAGGCGCCCAAGAGACCCAGTACTTC
>15|TRBV24-1|TRBJ2-3|many|.
CATSDLPDSTDTQYF
TGTGCCACCAGTGATTTGCCGGATAGCACAGATACGCAGTATTTT
>17|TRBV3-1|TRBJ2-7|few|.
CASSQRRRGPSSYEQYF
TGTGCCAGCAGCCAAAGGAGGCGGGGTCCAAGCTCCTACGAGCAGTACTTC
>18|TRBV11-2|TRBJ2-1|.|TRBD2
CASSPRGLAGASGNEQFF
TGTGCCAGCAGCCCCAGAGGGCTAGCGGGAGCCTCAGGGAATGAGCAGTTCTTC
>15|TRBV12-3/TRBV12-4|TRBJ2-5|.|TRBD2
CASSTGTRRRETQYF
TGTGCCAGCAGCACCGGGACTAGGAGGCGAGAGACCCAGTACTTC
>18|TRBV11-2|TRBJ2-2|.|TRBD2
CASSPKVLAGANTGELFF
TGTGCCAGCAGCCCGAAGGTACTAGCGGGAGCGAACACCGGGGAGCTGTTTTTT
>13|TRBV12-3/TRBV12-4|TRBJ2-2|many|TRBD1
CATGTGKTGELFF
TGTGCCACCGGGACAGGAAAAACCGGGGAGCTGTTTTTT
>17|TRBV13|TRBJ2-7|.|TRBD2
CASSLSPSGRTSYEQYF
TGTGCCAGCAGCTTATCTCCTAGCGGGAGGACTTCCTACGAGCAGTACTTC
>13|TRBV11-2|TRBJ1-1|many|.
CASSSPLGTEAFF
TGTGCCAGCAGCTCCCCCCTGGGCACTGAAGCTTTCTTT
>14|TRBV28|TRBJ2-3|.|TRBD2
CASSTRAGRAPQYF
TGTGCCAGCAGTACCCGAGCGGGAAGAGCTCCGCAGTATTTT
>16|TRBV7-2|TRBJ2-7|.|TRBD2
CASSPGLAGDRYEQYF
TGTGCCAGCAGCCCGGGACTAGCGGGAGATCGCTACGAGCAGTACTTC
>13|TRBV2|TRBJ2-5|.|.
CASSGGPAGTQYF
TGTGCCAGCAGTGGGGGACCGGCTGGGACCCAGTACTTC
>10|TRBV30|TRBJ1-4|.|.
CAGQSGKLFF
TGTGCCGGGCAGTCGGGAAAACTGTTTTTT
>13|TRBV15|TRBJ2-5|.|.
CATSRGGRWTQYF
TGTGCCACCAGCAGAGGGGGAAGATGGACCCAGTACTTC
>12|TRBV10-3|TRBJ2-2|many|.
CAISRGPGELFF
TGTGCCATCAGCAGGGGTCCCGGGGAGCTGTTTTTT
>14|TRBV11-2|TRBJ2-7|.|.
CASSRGDPADEQYF
TGTGCCAGCAGCCGCGGGGACCCCGCGGACGAGCAGTACTTC
>14|TRBV5-1|TRBJ2-3|.|TRBD1
CASSVDRVSDTQYF
TGCGCCAGCAGCGTGGACAGGGTCTCAGATACGCAGTATTTT
>14|TRBV20-1|TRBJ2-7|.|.
CSASWKSSLYEQYF
TGCAGTGCTAGTTGGAAGAGCAGCCTCTACGAGCAGTACTTC
>13|TRBV7-2|TRBJ2-5|medium-sized|.
CASSTARQETQYF
TGTGCCAGCAGCACCGCTAGACAAGAGACCCAGTACTTC
>15|TRBV4-3|TRBJ2-3|.|.
CASSPRELSTDTQYF
TGCGCCAGCAGCCCCAGGGAACTTAGCACAGATACGCAGTATTTT
>14|TRBV7-8|TRBJ2-7|.|.
CASSLGHANYEQYF
TGTGCCAGCAGCTTAGGACACGCAAACTACGAGCAGTACTTC